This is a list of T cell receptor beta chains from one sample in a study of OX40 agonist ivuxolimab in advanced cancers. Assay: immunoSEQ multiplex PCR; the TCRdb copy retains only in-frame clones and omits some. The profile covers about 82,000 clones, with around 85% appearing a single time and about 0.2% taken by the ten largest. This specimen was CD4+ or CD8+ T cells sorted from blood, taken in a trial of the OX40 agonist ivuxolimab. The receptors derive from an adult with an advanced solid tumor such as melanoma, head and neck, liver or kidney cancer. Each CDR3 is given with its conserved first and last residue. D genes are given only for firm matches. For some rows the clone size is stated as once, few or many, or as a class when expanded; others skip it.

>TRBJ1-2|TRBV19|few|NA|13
CASSIHGPGGYTF
TGTGCCAGTAGTATCCACGGACCGGGAGGCTACACCTTC
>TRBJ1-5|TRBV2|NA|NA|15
CASSETRAANQPQHF
TGTGCCAGCAGTGAAACCAGGGCGGCAAATCAGCCCCAGCATTTT
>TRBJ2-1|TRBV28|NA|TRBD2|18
CASSFIYDLSGSHNEQFF
TGTGCCAGCAGTTTTATTTATGACCTCAGCGGGAGTCACAATGAGCAGTTCTTC
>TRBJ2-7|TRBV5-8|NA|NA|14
CASSKTLGLYEQYF
TGTGCCAGCAGCAAGACACTCGGACTTTACGAGCAGTACTTC
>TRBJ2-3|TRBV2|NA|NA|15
CASSVPAGGTDTQYF
TGTGCCAGCAGTGTTCCAGCCGGGGGCACAGATACGCAGTATTTT
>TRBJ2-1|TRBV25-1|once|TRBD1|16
CASSGRTGGYYNEQFF
TGTGCCAGCAGTGGTCGGACAGGGGGCTACTACAATGAGCAGTTCTTC
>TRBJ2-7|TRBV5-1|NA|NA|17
CASSLPLAWGKTYEQYF
TGCGCCAGCAGCTTACCTCTCGCCTGGGGGAAAACCTACGAGCAGTACTTC
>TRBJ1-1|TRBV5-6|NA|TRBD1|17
CASKNWGGQGRNTEAFF
TGTGCCAGCAAAAACTGGGGGGGACAGGGCCGGAACACTGAAGCTTTCTTT
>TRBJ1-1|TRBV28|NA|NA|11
CASSLYSEAFF
TGTGCCAGCAGTTTATACAGCGAAGCTTTCTTT
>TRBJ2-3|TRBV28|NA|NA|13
CASSPGPTDTQYF
TGTGCCAGCAGCCCCGGGCCCACAGATACGCAGTATTTT
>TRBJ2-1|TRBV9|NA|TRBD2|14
CASSVGGGPLEQFF
TGTGCCAGCAGCGTAGGCGGGGGGCCTTTGGAGCAGTTCTTC
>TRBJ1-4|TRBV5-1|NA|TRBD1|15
CASSSQGAVGEKLFF
TGCGCCAGCAGCTCACAGGGGGCGGTCGGAGAAAAACTGTTTTTT
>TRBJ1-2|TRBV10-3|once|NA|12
CAISGPRDGYTF
TGTGCCATCAGTGGACCACGGGATGGCTACACCTTC
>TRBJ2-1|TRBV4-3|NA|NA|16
CASSPRRGVYYNEQFF
TGCGCCAGCAGCCCCAGAAGAGGGGTTTACTACAATGAGCAGTTCTTC
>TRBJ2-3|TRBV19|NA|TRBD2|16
CASSWGTSGLTDTQYF
TGTGCCAGTAGCTGGGGGACTAGCGGGCTCACAGATACGCAGTATTTT
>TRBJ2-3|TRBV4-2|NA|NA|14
CASSPSPLTDTQYF
TGTGCCAGCAGCCCGTCTCCTCTTACAGATACGCAGTATTTT
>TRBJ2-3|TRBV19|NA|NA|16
CASSPALTRVTDTQYF
TGTGCCAGTAGTCCCGCCCTGACTAGAGTGACAGATACGCAGTATTTT
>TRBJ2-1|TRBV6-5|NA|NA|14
CASSSYLLYNEQFF
TGTGCCAGCAGTTCATACCTTTTATACAATGAGCAGTTCTTC
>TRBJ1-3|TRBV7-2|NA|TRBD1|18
CASSLEAAGGFSGNTIYF
TGTGCCAGCAGCTTAGAAGCAGCAGGGGGGTTCTCCGGTAACACCATATATTTT
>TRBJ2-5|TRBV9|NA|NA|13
CASSDRDGETQYF
TGTGCCAGCAGCGACAGGGATGGGGAGACCCAGTACTTC
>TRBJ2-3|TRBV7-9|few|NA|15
CASSPGAVFGDTQYF
TGTGCCAGCAGCCCCGGAGCCGTGTTCGGTGATACGCAGTATTTT
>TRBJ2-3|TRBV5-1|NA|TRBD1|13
CASSLEDRGLQYF
TGCGCCAGCAGCTTGGAGGACAGGGGATTGCAGTATTTT
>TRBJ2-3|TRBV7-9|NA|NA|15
CASSLNSQGSDTQYF
TGTGCCAGCAGCTTAAATTCCCAGGGGTCAGATACGCAGTATTTT
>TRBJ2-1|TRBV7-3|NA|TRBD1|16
CASSPDRDRGRGEQFF
TGTGCCAGCAGCCCAGACCGGGACAGGGGGCGAGGGGAGCAGTTCTTC
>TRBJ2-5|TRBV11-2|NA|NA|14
CASSPRLGYGTQYF
TGTGCCAGCAGCCCACGACTAGGCTACGGGACCCAGTACTTC
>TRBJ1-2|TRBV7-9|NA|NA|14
CASSLGQGNYGYTF
TGTGCCAGCAGCTTAGGCCAGGGCAACTATGGCTACACCTTC
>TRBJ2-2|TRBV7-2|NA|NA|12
CASSLMTGELFF
TGTGCCAGCAGCTTAATGACCGGGGAGCTGTTTTTT
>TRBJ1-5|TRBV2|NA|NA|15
CASSTSTGLSQPQHF
TGTGCCAGCAGTACCAGTACAGGGCTCAGTCAGCCCCAGCATTTT
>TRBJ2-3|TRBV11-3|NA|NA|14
CASAKRQGGDTQYF
TGTGCCAGCGCTAAACGGCAGGGAGGAGATACGCAGTATTTT
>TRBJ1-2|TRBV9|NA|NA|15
CASSVAAFGDYGYTF
TGTGCCAGCAGCGTAGCGGCGTTCGGGGACTATGGCTACACCTTC
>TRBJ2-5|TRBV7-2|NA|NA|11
CASSQEETQYF
TGTGCCAGCAGCCAGGAAGAGACCCAGTACTTC
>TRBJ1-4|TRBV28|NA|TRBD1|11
CASSLGTELFF
TGTGCCAGCAGTTTAGGGACAGAACTGTTTTTT
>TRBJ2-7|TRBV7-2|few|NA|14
CASSPNFGGDEQYF
TGTGCCAGCAGCCCTAATTTTGGGGGTGACGAGCAGTACTTC
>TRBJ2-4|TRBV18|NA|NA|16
CASSPQIRAGVLIQYF
TGTGCCAGCTCACCACAAATACGGGCAGGGGTCCTCATTCAGTACTTC
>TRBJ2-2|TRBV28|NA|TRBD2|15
CASMGLAGKGGELFF
TGTGCCAGCATGGGACTAGCGGGAAAAGGGGGGGAGCTGTTTTTT
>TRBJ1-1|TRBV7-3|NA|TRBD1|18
CASSLSLGVDRAGTEAFF
TGTGCCAGCAGCTTAAGTTTGGGGGTGGACAGGGCGGGCACTGAAGCTTTCTTT
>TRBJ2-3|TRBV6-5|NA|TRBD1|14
CASTPDRGTDTQYF
TGTGCCAGCACCCCAGACAGGGGCACAGATACGCAGTATTTT
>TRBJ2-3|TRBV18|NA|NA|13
CASSPQLLDTQYF
TGTGCCAGCTCACCGCAACTTCTAGATACGCAGTATTTT
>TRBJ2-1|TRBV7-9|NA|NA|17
CASSLNRFRVLYNEQFF
TGTGCCAGCAGCTTAAATCGGTTCCGGGTCCTTTACAATGAGCAGTTCTTC
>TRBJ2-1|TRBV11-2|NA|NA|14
CASSLNSPYNEQFF
TGTGCCAGCAGCTTAAACTCCCCCTACAATGAGCAGTTCTTC
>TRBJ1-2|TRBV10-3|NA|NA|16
CAISGLGGTAAGGYTF
TGTGCCATCAGTGGCCTCGGGGGTACCGCTGCTGGGGGCTACACCTTC
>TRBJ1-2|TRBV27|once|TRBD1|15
CASSLSGTGGYGYTF
TGTGCCAGCAGTTTATCTGGGACAGGGGGCTATGGCTACACCTTC
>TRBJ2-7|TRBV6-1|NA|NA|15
CASRSNLGPGYEQYF
TGTGCCAGCAGAAGTAATCTGGGGCCGGGCTACGAGCAGTACTTC
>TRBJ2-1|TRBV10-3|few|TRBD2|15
CAISGSSGRSNEQFF
TGTGCCATCAGTGGTAGTAGCGGGAGGAGTAATGAGCAGTTCTTC
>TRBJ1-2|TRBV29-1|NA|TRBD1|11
CSGGTAYGYTF
TGCAGCGGGGGGACAGCGTATGGCTACACCTTC
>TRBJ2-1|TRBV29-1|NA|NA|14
CSVEGSKGSNEQFF
TGCAGCGTTGAGGGGTCGAAAGGGTCCAATGAGCAGTTCTTC
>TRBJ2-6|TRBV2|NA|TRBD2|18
CASSGGLAGFSGANVLTF
TGTGCCAGCAGCGGTGGACTAGCGGGTTTCTCTGGGGCCAACGTCCTGACTTTC
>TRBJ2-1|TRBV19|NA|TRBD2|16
CASSKAAGGQGDEQFF
TGTGCCAGTAGTAAAGCAGCGGGAGGGCAGGGAGATGAGCAGTTCTTC
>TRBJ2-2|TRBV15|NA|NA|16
CATSRGARLSTGELFF
TGTGCCACCAGCAGAGGGGCGCGCCTGAGCACCGGGGAGCTGTTTTTT
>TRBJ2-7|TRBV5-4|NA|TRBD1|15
CASSGSGTGLYEQYF
TGTGCCAGCAGCGGGTCCGGGACAGGGCTCTACGAGCAGTACTTC
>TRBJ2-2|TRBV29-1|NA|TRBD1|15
CSVTRGGANTGELFF
TGCAGCGTTACGCGAGGGGGCGCGAACACCGGGGAGCTGTTTTTT
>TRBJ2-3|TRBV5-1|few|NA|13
CASSTTVTDTQYF
TGCGCCAGCAGCACGACTGTCACAGATACGCAGTATTTT
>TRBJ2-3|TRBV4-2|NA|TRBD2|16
CASSRGLAGVTDTQYF
TGTGCCAGCAGCCGAGGACTAGCGGGAGTCACAGATACGCAGTATTTT
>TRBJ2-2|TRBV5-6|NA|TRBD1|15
CASSTGTGGGGELFF
TGTGCCAGCAGCACCGGGACAGGAGGAGGCGGGGAGCTGTTTTTT
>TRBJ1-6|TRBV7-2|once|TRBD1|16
CASSFQGAQAGSPLHF
TGTGCCAGCAGTTTTCAGGGGGCGCAGGCAGGTTCACCCCTCCACTTT